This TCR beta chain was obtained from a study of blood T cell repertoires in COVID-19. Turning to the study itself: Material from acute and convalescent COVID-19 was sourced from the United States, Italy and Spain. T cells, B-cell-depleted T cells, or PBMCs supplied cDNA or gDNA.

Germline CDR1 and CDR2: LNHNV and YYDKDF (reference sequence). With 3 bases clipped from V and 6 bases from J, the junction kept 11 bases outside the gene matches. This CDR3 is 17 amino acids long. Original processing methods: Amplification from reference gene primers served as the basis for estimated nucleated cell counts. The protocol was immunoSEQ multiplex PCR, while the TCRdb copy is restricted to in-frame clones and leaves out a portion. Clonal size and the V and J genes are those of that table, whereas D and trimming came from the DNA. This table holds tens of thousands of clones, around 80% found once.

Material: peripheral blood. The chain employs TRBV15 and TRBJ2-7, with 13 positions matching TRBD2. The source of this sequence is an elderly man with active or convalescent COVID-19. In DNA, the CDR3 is TGTGCCACCAGCAGCGGATACGGACTAGCGGGGGACGTCGAGCAGTACTTC. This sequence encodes CATSSGYGLAGDVEQYF.